The present entry profiles one T cell receptor (beta chain) with its context. This clonotype was detected ten times or more. What this receptor recognizes is not known. There are no base qualities to consult, and no much larger clone falls within one base. The data derive from a study of spatial heterogeneity in lung cancer (dated by TCRdb to the late 2010s). Background for the entire study: More beta-chain than alpha-chain transcripts were consistently detected, likely reflecting higher beta-chain transcript abundance. TCR repertoire features were related to nonsynonymous mutation counts determined by whole-exome sequencing of tumor tissue. In tumor regions, TCR transcript counts showed a strong correlation with a T cell transcriptional module score from matched bulk RNA-seq. In non-small cell lung cancer, the study quantitatively compared TCR alpha and beta repertoires across several tumor regions, matched nontumor lung, and blood. In the raw uncorrected reads, each unique combination of TCR and UMI appeared more than ten times on average. Both alpha and beta chains were TCR-sequenced in samples taken at surgery, namely 220 tumor regions, approximately 66 matched nontumor lung samples and about 52 PBMC samples.

According to the study, the label for this sample's time point signals: sample taken at primary tumor resection. Donors were 72 patients with early-stage, untreated non-small cell lung cancer from the lung TRACERx cohort. Whole RNA extracted from tumor and nontumor lung tissue, or from cryopreserved PBMC samples, was used for TCR sequencing without cell sorting. Patients were selected for TCR sequencing only if sufficient RNA was available from at least two tumor regions. A lung pathologist reviewed the tumor and adjacent nontumor lung specimens before the specimens were selected. General conclusions and limits of the study: A correlation was observed between the number of expanded intratumoral alpha and beta TCRs and the tumor nonsynonymous mutation count. Confirming at a functional level the hypothesis that regional TCRs recognize regional mutations was considered to require additional single-cell paired TCR alpha and beta sequencing. The count of ubiquitous expanded TCRs correlated with the count of ubiquitous nonsynonymous mutations, and the count of regional expanded TCRs correlated with the count of regional nonsynonymous mutations. TCR-seq was estimated to cover only roughly 7% of tumor T cells for alpha chains and around 13% for beta chains.

Libraries were built with 5' RACE. The sample was run on a NextSeq 500. To allow correction of PCR and sequencing errors, the TCR library protocol tagged every TCR cDNA molecule with a unique molecular identifier. As for the authors' bioinformatics: Decombinator tools were used for TCR identification, UMI-based error correction and CDR3 extraction. TCRs above a frequency of 2 per 1,000, corresponding to the top 1% of the tumor frequency distribution, were defined as expanded. Expanded tumor TCRs statistically deemed absent (corrected P<0.05) from at least one tumor region were classed as regional, and all other expanded tumor TCRs were classed as ubiquitous. Each repertoire was subsampled 100 times to 5,000 TCRs, after which Renyi diversity was computed with the R vegan package. CDR3 similarity networks were built from amino acid triplet string-kernel similarity, with CDR3s being connected when pairwise similarity was above 0.82. TCRdb passed the public sequencing reads through fastp at Q25 and MiXCR, retaining productive beta sequences. One record per CDR3 amino acid sequence lists the most common genes and DNA. The V and J calls shown here were made by TCRdb, not taken from the authors' results. Here the sample has around 13,000 distinct CDR3 sequences; less than 4.5% occur a single time. Clones ranked in the top ten supply more than 6% of the sample.

The clonotype was recovered from a male donor with early-stage non-small cell lung cancer. Sequenced material: lung tumor tissue, taken at surgery.

The CDR3 region reads CSASPSGTRSYNEQFF. In nucleotide form, the sequence is TGCAGTGCTAGTCCCTCCGGGACCAGATCCTACAATGAGCAGTTCTTC. The rearranged segments are TRBV20-1 and TRBJ2-1; the D call is possibly TRBD1 or TRBD2, each sharing 5 bases. Including cysteine and phenylalanine, the CDR3 has 16 amino acids. CDR3 DNA only is kept here, 48 bases in frame from base 1. Trimming removed 3 bases from V and 1 base from J, leaving 16 bases between the germline ends. The germline V gene (reference sequence) yields DFQATT for CDR1 and SNEGSKA for CDR2.